This T cell receptor (beta chain) is from a study of T cells in Graves' hyperthyroidism and ophthalmopathy. Notes on the study in general: By a 13 V-J model, ophthalmopathy was set apart from stable hyperthyroidism.

From RNA transcripts, TCR beta CDR3 regions were amplified. TCR CDR3 regions were first amplified by RT-PCR with HTBI primers. In TCRdb, the multiplex PCR reads were re-called with MiXCR into one record per CDR3 protein. This table has about 420,000 distinct CDR3 sequences, about 15% appearing once. There are 14 residues in the CDR3. The germline V and J ends were trimmed by 6 bases and 4 bases, with 15 bases remaining between them. These patients, aged 18 to 65, had recently diagnosed hyperthyroidism lasting under 2 months. Patients were excluded for uncontrolled infection, other autoimmune disease, pregnancy or lactation. There are a few counts of this clonotype. As yet, its antigen is unknown.

The chain couples TRBV12-3 or TRBV12-4 to TRBJ1-1; D unclear. The sample was blood. This TCR derives from a young woman with Graves' hyperthyroidism. CDR3 residues: CASRARLGSTEAFF. The CDR3 bases are TGTGCCAGCAGGGCCCGGTTGGGTAGCACTGAAGCTTTCTTT.